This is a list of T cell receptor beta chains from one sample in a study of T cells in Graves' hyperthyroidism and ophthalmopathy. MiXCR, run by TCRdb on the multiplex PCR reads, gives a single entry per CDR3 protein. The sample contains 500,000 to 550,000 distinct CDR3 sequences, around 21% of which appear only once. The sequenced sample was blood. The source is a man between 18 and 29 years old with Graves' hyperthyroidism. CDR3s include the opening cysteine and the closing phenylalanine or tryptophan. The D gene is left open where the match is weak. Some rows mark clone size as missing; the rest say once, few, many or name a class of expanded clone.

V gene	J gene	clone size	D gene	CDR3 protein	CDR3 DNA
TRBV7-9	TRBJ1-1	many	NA	CASLGDTEAFF	TGTGCCAGCTTGGGGGACACTGAAGCTTTCTTT
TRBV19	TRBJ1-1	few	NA	CASSIRGPGTTEAFF	TGTGCCAGTAGTATTCGAGGACCGGGAACGACTGAAGCTTTCTTT
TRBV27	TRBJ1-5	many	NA	CASSPRTANQPQHF	TGTGCCAGCAGTCCAAGGACGGCTAATCAGCCCCAGCATTTT
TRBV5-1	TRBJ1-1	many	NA	CASSLGGNEAFF	TGCGCCAGCAGCTTGGGGGGGAATGAAGCTTTCTTT
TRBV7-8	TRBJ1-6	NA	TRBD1	CASSLTGGRSPLHF	TGTGCCAGCAGCCTAACAGGGGGACGATCACCCCTCCACTTT
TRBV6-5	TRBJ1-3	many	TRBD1	CASSSEGASGNTIYF	TGTGCCAGCAGTTCCGAGGGGGCATCGGGAAACACCATATATTTT
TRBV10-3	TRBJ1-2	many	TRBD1	CAIGGWDRDYGYTF	TGTGCCATCGGAGGATGGGACAGGGACTATGGCTACACCTTC
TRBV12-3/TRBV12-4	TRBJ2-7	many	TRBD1	CASSHGTAYEQYF	TGTGCCAGCAGTCACGGGACAGCTTACGAGCAGTACTTC
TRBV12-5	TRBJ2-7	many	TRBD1	CASGSGQGYPYEQYF	TGTGCTAGTGGATCGGGACAGGGATACCCCTACGAGCAGTACTTC
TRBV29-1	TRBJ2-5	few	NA	CSVNEVGEETQYF	TGCAGCGTTAATGAGGTTGGTGAAGAGACCCAGTACTTC
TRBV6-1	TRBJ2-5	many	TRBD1	CASSVTGKETQYF	TGTGCCAGCAGCGTGACAGGGAAAGAGACCCAGTACTTC
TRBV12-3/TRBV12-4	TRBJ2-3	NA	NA	CASSQIRSTDTQYF	TGTGCTAGCAGTCAAATACGGAGCACAGATACGCAGTATTTT
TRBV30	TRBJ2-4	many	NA	CAWSRPTGPGAKNIQYF	TGTGCCTGGAGTAGACCAACAGGGCCAGGGGCCAAAAACATTCAGTACTTC
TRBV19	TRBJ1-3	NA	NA	CASSNRNTIYF	TGTGCCAGTAGCAACAGAAACACCATATATTTT
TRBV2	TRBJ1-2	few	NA	CASSGTRGYTF	TGTGCCAGCAGTGGGACACGGGGCTACACCTTC
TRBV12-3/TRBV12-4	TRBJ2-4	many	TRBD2	CASTSGGADIQYF	TGTGCCAGCACCAGCGGGGGCGCAGACATTCAGTACTTC
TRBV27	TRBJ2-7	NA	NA	CASSPQQGNPNYEQYF	TGTGCCAGCAGTCCGCAACAGGGTAATCCAAACTACGAGCAGTACTTC
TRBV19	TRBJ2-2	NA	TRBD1	CASRLRQGSDTGELFF	TGTGCCAGTAGACTAAGACAGGGATCAGACACCGGGGAGCTGTTTTTT
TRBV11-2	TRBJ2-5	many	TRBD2	CASSPTRLAGVQETQYF	TGTGCCAGCAGCCCTACGCGGCTAGCGGGAGTACAAGAGACCCAGTACTTC
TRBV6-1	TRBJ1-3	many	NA	CASSLNSGNTIYF	TGTGCCAGCAGTCTAAACTCTGGAAACACCATATATTTT
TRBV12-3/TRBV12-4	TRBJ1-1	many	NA	CASSSEGALLGTEAFF	TGTGCCAGCAGTAGTGAAGGAGCGCTTCTTGGTACTGAAGCTTTCTTT
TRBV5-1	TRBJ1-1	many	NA	CASRVMTGTEAFF	TGCGCCAGCAGAGTCATGACGGGGACTGAAGCTTTCTTT
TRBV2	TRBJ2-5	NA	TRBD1	CASSVEGGVWETQYF	TGTGCCAGCAGTGTAGAAGGGGGCGTTTGGGAGACCCAGTACTTC